What follows are 13 T cell receptor beta chains derived from one specimen sequenced in a study of blood T cell repertoires in COVID-19. The assay was immunoSEQ multiplex PCR, and TCRdb's table has in-frame clones only and misses some. The sample holds tens of thousands of clones, roughly 82% seen once. The source material was peripheral blood. These receptor sequences come from a woman older than 75 with acute or convalescent COVID-19.

The count of this clone is one. CDR3 protein: CASSPPGQGPRGTQYF. CDR3 nucleotides: TGTGCCAGCAGCCCCCCAGGACAGGGGCCGCGGGGAACCCAGTACTTC. V is TRBV7-3 and J is TRBJ2-5; 9 bases match TRBD1. This CDR3 is 16 amino acids long. J lost 8 bases, V lost 5 bases, and 15 bases had no gene match. Per germline, CDR1 SGHTA and CDR2 FQGTGA.

The rearrangement joins TRBV7-2 to TRBJ2-7; a possible D gene is TRBD2 (6 bases). Germline V lookup: CDR1 SGHTA, CDR2 FQGNSA. With 5 bases removed from V and 4 bases from J, the gap between germline ends came to 12 bases. The CDR3 length is 13 residues. CDR3 in amino acids: CASSPTGEYEQYF. The CDR3 nucleotides read TGTGCCAGCAGCCCCACGGGGGAATACGAGCAGTACTTC.

This rearrangement joins TRBV28 to TRBJ2-1; perhaps TRBD2 as D (7 bases). The CDR3 runs 14 residues. Germline V gives CDR1 MDHEN, CDR2 SYDVKM. The V end was cut by 5 bases, the J end by 4 bases, with 12 bases between. CDR3 loop: CASSGGGQYNEQFF. The CDR3 DNA reads as TGTGCCAGCAGTGGGGGGGGCCAGTACAATGAGCAGTTCTTC.

The V and J genes are TRBV5-4 and TRBJ1-1; a weak D match, TRBD1 (5 bases). The V gene's germline CDR1 is SGHNT and CDR2 YYREEE (reference sequence). The CDR3 is made up of 15 amino acids. V dropped 4 bases and J dropped 5 bases, with 18 bases sitting between them. CDR3 protein: CASSPGEGGWTEAFF. The DNA of the CDR3 is TGTGCCAGCAGCCCGGGGGAGGGAGGATGGACTGAAGCTTTCTTT. The full variable domain, in which reference TRBV5-4 and TRBJ1-1 provide the parts outside the CDR3, is ETGVTQSPTHLIKTRGQQVTLRCSSQSGHNTVSWYQQALGQGPQFIFQYYREEENGRGNFPPRFSGLQFPNYSSELNVNALELDDSALYLCASSPGEGGWTEAFFGQGTRLTVV.

The V and J genes are TRBV5-1 and TRBJ2-2; 13 bases fit TRBD2. J gave up 7 bases and V 5 bases, and 8 bases lay outside the gene matches. This CDR3 has 16 residues. Germline-derived CDR1 and CDR2 are SGHRS and YFSETQ. CDR3 in DNA: TGCGCCAGCAGACCGGGGACTAGCGGGACGGTCGGGGAGCTGTTTTTT. This encodes CASRPGTSGTVGELFF.

V usage is TRBV4-1 and J usage is TRBJ2-2, with 7 bases matching TRBD2. CDR3 length: 16 residues. Germline CDR1 and CDR2: MGHRA and YSYEKL. The V and J ends lost 0 bases and 1 base, in that order; junction bases with no gene match: 2. The CDR3 DNA reads TGCGCCAGCAGCCAAGATGGCGGGAGGAACACCGGGGAGCTGTTTTTT. This translates into CASSQDGGRNTGELFF.

V and J are TRBV2 and TRBJ1-5; TRBD1 might be the D (5 bases). Trimming stripped 3 bases from V and 2 bases from J, with 11 bases between. From germline, CDR1 is SNHLY and CDR2 FYNNEI. The CDR3 has 15 residues. Here the CDR3 DNA reads TGTGCCAGCAGTGATGGGGCTGCGGGCAATCAGCCCCAGCATTTT. Translating gives CASSDGAAGNQPQHF.

J is TRBJ2-3 and V is TRBV18; the D gene is possibly TRBD1 (5 bases). The V end was cut by 3 bases, the J end by 8 bases, with 15 bases between. The length of the CDR3 is 14 residues. Germline values: CDR1 KGHSH, CDR2 LQKENI. The CDR3 DNA sequence: TGTGCCAGCTCACCTCCCGGGCGACAGCGTACGCAGTATTTT. Its protein is CASSPPGRQRTQYF.

J is TRBJ1-5 and V is TRBV27; 7 bases are a match to TRBD1. V was pared by 6 bases and J by 5 bases, with 1 base of the junction left unmatched. This CDR3 spans 12 amino acids. Germline V gene data show CDR1 as MNHEY and CDR2 as SMNVEV (reference sequence). The CDR3 nucleotides read TGTGCCAGCAGCCAGGGGGATCAGCCCCAGCATTTT. Amino acid sequence: CASSQGDQPQHF.

CDR3 residues: CASLPRGLNTEAFF. CDR3 coding DNA: TGTGCCAGCCTCCCCAGGGGACTGAACACTGAAGCTTTCTTT. This sequence joins TRBV6-5 and TRBJ1-1; tentative D call: TRBD1 (6 bases). Germline CDR1 reads MNHEY; CDR2 reads SVGAGI. The CDR3 spans 14 residues. V lost 8 bases to trimming and J lost 0 bases, with 13 bases between them.

J is TRBJ1-2 and V is TRBV27; TRBD1 might be the D (5 bases). There are 14 residues in the CDR3. Germline lookup yields CDR1 MNHEY and CDR2 SMNVEV (reference sequence). Trimming took off 7 bases at V and 3 bases at J, with 15 bases between the two ends. This chain's CDR3 is CASTPGGTHYGYTF. CDR3 bases: TGTGCCAGCACCCCTGGCGGGACTCACTATGGCTACACCTTC.

The chain uses TRBV5-1 and TRBJ2-3, with a weak D call TRBD2 (5 bases). With 1 base removed from V and 9 bases from J, the gap between germline ends came to 15 bases. This CDR3 has 14 residues. Germline V gene lookup returns CDR1 SGHRS and CDR2 YFSETQ. The CDR3 loop is CASSLFSFWETQYF. As DNA, the CDR3 is TGCGCCAGCAGCTTGTTTTCGTTTTGGGAGACGCAGTATTTT. Based on the CDR3 plus reference TRBV5-1 and TRBJ2-3, the full variable domain is KAGVTQTPRYLIKTRGQQVTLSCSPISGHRSVSWYQQTPGQGLQFLFEYFSETQRNKGNFPGRFSGRQFSNSRSEMNVSTLELGDSALYLCASSLFSFWETQYFGPGTRLTVL.

CDR3 bases: TGTGCCAGCTATGAACAGGGGACGGGCGGCTACACCTTC. Its protein is CASYEQGTGGYTF. V gene TRBV28 combines with J gene TRBJ1-2, with TRBD1 identical over 7 bases. This CDR3 contains 13 residues. CDR1 is MDHEN, CDR2 SYDVKM, per germline. V lost 8 bases, J lost 8 bases, and 11 bases stayed unmatched.